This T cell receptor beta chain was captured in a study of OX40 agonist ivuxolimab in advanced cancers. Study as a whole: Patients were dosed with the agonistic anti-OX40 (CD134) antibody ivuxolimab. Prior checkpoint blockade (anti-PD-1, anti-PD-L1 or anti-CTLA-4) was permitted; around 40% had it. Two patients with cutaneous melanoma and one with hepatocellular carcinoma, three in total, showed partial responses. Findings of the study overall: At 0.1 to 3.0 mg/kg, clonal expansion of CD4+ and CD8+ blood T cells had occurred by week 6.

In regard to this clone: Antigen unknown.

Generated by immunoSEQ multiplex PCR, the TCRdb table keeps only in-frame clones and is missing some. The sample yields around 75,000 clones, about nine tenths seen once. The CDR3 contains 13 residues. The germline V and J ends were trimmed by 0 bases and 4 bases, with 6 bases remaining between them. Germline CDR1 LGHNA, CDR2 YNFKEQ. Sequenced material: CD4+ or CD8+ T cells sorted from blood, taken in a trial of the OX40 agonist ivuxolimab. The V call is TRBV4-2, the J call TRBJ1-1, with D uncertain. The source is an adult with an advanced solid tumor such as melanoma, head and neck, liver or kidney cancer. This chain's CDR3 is CASSQDRRTEAFF. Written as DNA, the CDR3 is TGTGCCAGCAGCCAAGATAGGCGCACTGAAGCTTTCTTT.